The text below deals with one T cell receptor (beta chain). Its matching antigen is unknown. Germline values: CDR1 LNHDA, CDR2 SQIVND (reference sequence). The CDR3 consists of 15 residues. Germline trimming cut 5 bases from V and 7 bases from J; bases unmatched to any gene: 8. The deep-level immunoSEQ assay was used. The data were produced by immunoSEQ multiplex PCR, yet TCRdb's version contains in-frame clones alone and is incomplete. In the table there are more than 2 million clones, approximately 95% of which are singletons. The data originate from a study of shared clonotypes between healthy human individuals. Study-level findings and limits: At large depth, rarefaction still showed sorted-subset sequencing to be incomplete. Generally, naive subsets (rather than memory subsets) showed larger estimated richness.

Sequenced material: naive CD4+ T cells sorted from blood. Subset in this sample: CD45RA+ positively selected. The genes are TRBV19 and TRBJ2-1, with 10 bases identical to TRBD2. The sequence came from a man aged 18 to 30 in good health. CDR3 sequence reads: CASSELAGAGNEQFF. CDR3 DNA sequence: TGTGCCAGTAGTGAGCTAGCGGGAGCAGGGAATGAGCAGTTCTTC.